This T cell receptor beta chain was sequenced in a study of breast tumors, draining lymph nodes, adjacent tissues. As concerns this clonotype: A much larger clone differs from this one at a single base, so this may be a read error.

TCRdb processed the multiplex PCR reads anew with MiXCR; each CDR3 protein has one entry. This table holds about 180,000 distinct CDR3 sequences, more than 25% found once. Germline V gene data show CDR1 as SGHTS and CDR2 as YDEGEE. Trimming cost V 2 bases and J 7 bases, with 9 bases left between them. CDR3 length: 13 residues. Axillary draining lymph nodes of breast cancer patients supplied the node samples. Sequencing was carried out using axillary lymph node tissue. This TCR was recovered from a female donor with breast cancer. Some clones in this sample may be carry-over from other donors' samples. The V gene is TRBV5-8, the J gene TRBJ1-4; D not resolved. Here the CDR3 DNA reads TGTGCCAGCAGCTTCGGCCGTATTGAAAAACTGTTTTTT. Translation gives CASSFGRIEKLFF.